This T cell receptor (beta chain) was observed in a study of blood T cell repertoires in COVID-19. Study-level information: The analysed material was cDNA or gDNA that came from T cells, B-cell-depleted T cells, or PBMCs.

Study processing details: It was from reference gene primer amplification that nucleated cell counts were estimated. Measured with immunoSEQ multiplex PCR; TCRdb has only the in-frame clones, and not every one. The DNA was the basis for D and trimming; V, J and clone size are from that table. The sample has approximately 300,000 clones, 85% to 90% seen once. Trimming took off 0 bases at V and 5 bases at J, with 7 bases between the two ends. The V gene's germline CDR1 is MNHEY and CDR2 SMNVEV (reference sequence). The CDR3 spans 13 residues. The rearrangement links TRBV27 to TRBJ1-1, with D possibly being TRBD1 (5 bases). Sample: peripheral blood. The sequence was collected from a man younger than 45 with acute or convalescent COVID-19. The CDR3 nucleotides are TGTGCCAGCAGTTTATCGCGGGGGACTGAAGCTTTCTTT. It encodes CASSLSRGTEAFF.